Sequencing of this T cell receptor beta chain was carried out in a study of cytomegalovirus exposure and HLA in healthy donors. This clone was recorded only once. Its specificity is not known. Study results and caveats: Previously analyzed data showed that most TCR beta V segments were productive at a frequency of about 90% or about 30%. Certain sequence variants were highly shared and formed a cluster, and this cluster was likely a sequencing artifact.

This PCR relied on a set of 60 Vbeta primers and 13 Jbeta primers. Assay: immunoSEQ multiplex PCR; the TCRdb copy retains only in-frame clones and omits some. The data show about 94,000 clones, around 74% seen once. Per germline, CDR1 SGHRS and CDR2 YFSETQ. Trimming shortened V by 4 bases and J by 5 bases, and 15 bases separated the two germline ends. There are 14 residues in the CDR3. The rearrangement joins TRBV5-1 to TRBJ1-2, with TRBD1 as a possible D gene (5 bases). The material sequenced was PBMCs. The receptor's source is a man in his forties or fifties in good health and CMV-seropositive. The CDR3 is CASSPGYGDYGYTF. In DNA form, the CDR3 reads TGCGCCAGCAGCCCAGGGTATGGGGATTATGGCTACACCTTC.